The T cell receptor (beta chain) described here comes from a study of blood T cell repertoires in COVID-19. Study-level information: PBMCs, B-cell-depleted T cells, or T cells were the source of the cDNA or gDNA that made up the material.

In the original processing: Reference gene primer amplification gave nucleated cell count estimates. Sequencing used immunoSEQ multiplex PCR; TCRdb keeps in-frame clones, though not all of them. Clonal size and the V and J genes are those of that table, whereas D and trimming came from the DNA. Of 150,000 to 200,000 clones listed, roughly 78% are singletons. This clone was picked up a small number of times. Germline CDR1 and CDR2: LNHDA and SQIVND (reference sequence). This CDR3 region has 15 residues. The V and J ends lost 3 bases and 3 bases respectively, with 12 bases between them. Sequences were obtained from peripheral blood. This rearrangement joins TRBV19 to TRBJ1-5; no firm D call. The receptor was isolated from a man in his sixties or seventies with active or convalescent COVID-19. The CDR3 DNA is TGTGCCAGTAGTATCCGCCACGCGAACAATCAGCCCCAGCATTTT. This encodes CASSIRHANNQPQHF.